This TCR beta chain was sequenced during a study of blood T cell repertoires in COVID-19. The wider study: Acute-phase and convalescent COVID-19 samples originated in the United States, Italy and Spain. The analysed material was cDNA or gDNA that came from T cells, B-cell-depleted T cells, or PBMCs.

Original handling: Cell counts per sample came from amplifying reference gene primers. The method was immunoSEQ multiplex PCR; TCRdb's version includes in-frame clones alone and lacks a portion of them. D and trimming come from the DNA, and the V and J calls and clone size come from that table. The table has around 280,000 clones, over 85% seen once. Seattle-derived patients entered the study during active infection and were followed longitudinally. This CDR3 has 14 residues. V lost 1 base, J lost 9 bases, and 15 bases lay in between. Germline-derived CDR1 and CDR2 are MNHNS and SASEGT. The rearrangement joins TRBV6-1 to TRBJ1-2; no reliable D call. The source material was peripheral blood. This clonotype originated in a woman aged 25 to 39 with COVID-19, enrolled during active disease. As DNA, the CDR3 is TGTGCCAGCAGTGAAGTCGGAGGGTTTGGTAGCTACACCTTC. Its protein product is CASSEVGGFGSYTF.